This TCR beta chain was recovered during a study of graft-versus-host responses after intestinal transplantation. A word on this clone: Its antigen remains unknown.

V was trimmed by 2 bases and J by 6 bases, leaving 11 bases between them. The CDR3 runs to 13 residues. Germline values: CDR1 MNHEY, CDR2 SMNVEV (reference sequence). The table came from immunoSEQ multiplex PCR; TCRdb's copy has only in-frame clones and leaves some out. The table has tens of thousands of clones, roughly 90% seen once. The origin of this receptor is a human donor who received an intestinal transplant. The chain combines TRBV27 with TRBJ2-7; maybe TRBD2 (5 bases). This specimen consisted of unstimulated CD8+ T cells sorted from spleen or lymph node cells, obtained before intestinal transplant. The CDR3 region is CASSLLESGEQYF. Written as DNA, the CDR3 is TGTGCCAGCAGTTTACTCGAAAGCGGCGAGCAGTACTTC.